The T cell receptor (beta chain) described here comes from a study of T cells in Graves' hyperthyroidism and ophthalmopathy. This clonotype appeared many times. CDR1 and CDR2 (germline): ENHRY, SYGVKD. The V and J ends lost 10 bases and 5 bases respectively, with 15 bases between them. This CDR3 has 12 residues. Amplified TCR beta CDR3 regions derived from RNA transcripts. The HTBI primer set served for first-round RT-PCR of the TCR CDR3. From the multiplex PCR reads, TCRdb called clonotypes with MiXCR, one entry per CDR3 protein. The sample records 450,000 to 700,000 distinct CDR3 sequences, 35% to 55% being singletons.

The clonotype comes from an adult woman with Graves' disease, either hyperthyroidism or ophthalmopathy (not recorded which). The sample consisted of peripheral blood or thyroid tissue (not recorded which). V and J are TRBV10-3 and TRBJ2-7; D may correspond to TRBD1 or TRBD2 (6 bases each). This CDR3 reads CATQGGGDEQYF. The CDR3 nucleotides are TGTGCCACCCAAGGGGGAGGAGACGAGCAGTACTTC.